The present entry profiles one TCR beta chain with its context. This entry belongs to a study of human CD4 T cells and Enterobacteriaceae. Germline-derived CDR1 and CDR2 are MDHEN and SYDVKM. The V gene lost 2 bases and the J gene lost 4 bases, with 11 bases spanning the gap. This CDR3 region has 14 residues. Profiled with immunoSEQ multiplex PCR; TCRdb holds only in-frame clones, not every one. The sample has under 35,000 clones, roughly 79% seen once; the top ten hold 1.5% to 2%. All CD4+ cells other than CD45RA+CCR7+CD95- naive cells were sorted as memory, over 95% pure. Sequenced: memory CD4+ T cells from blood. The V call is TRBV28, the J call TRBJ2-5; TRBD1 is a possible D gene (5 bases). This TCR derives from a human donor in good health. The CDR3 coding sequence is TGTGCCAGCAGTTTACAGGGCAGTTCAGAGACCCAGTACTTC. It specifies CASSLQGSSETQYF.